Listed below are T cell receptor beta chains from one sample, sequenced in a study of T cells in Graves' hyperthyroidism and ophthalmopathy. TCRdb recomputed calls from the multiplex PCR reads with MiXCR, one row per CDR3 protein. The sample lists about 720,000 distinct CDR3 sequences, about a sixth occurring once. Sequencing used blood. Every receptor here comes from a man between 18 and 35 years old with Graves' hyperthyroidism. CDR3s include the opening cysteine and the closing phenylalanine or tryptophan. D genes are given only for firm matches. Expanded clones get a size class; other rows say once, few or many, or leave the size out.

v_gene	j_gene	d_gene	abundance	CDR3aa	CDR3nt
TRBV6-4	TRBJ1-2	NA	NA	CASSVGPNYGYTF	TGTGCCAGCAGTGTAGGACCAAACTATGGCTACACCTTC
TRBV28	TRBJ2-7	NA	NA	CASRSGPEQYF	TGTGCCAGCAGATCCGGACCTGAGCAGTACTTC
TRBV6-1	TRBJ1-4	TRBD1	NA	CASSQGQGDEKLFF	TGTGCCAGCAGTCAGGGACAGGGAGACGAAAAACTGTTTTTT
TRBV13	TRBJ2-7	NA	many	CASSPAPGEYSYEQYF	TGTGCCAGCAGCCCCGCTCCGGGCGAATACTCCTACGAGCAGTACTTC
TRBV9	TRBJ2-1	NA	few	CASRGGADEQFF	TGTGCCAGCAGGGGGGGGGCCGATGAGCAGTTCTTC
TRBV14	TRBJ2-7	NA	few	CASSQERAAGINEQYF	TGTGCCAGCAGCCAAGAGCGGGCGGCAGGGATCAACGAGCAGTACTTC
TRBV11-3	TRBJ2-5	TRBD2	few	CASSLSPSGRGTQYF	TGTGCCAGCAGCTTATCGCCTAGCGGGAGGGGGACCCAGTACTTC
TRBV2	TRBJ2-1	NA	NA	CASSDSEQFF	TGTGCCAGCAGTGATAGTGAGCAGTTCTTC
TRBV18	TRBJ2-7	NA	few	CASSPSTASYEQYF	TGTGCCAGCTCACCATCGACGGCTTCCTACGAGCAGTACTTC
TRBV9	TRBJ2-5	NA	NA	CASSVGGRETQYF	TGTGCCAGCAGCGTAGGGGGAAGGGAGACCCAGTACTTC
TRBV7-9	TRBJ1-2	NA	NA	CASSSGETNYGYTF	TGTGCCAGCAGCTCCGGGGAGACTAACTATGGCTACACCTTC